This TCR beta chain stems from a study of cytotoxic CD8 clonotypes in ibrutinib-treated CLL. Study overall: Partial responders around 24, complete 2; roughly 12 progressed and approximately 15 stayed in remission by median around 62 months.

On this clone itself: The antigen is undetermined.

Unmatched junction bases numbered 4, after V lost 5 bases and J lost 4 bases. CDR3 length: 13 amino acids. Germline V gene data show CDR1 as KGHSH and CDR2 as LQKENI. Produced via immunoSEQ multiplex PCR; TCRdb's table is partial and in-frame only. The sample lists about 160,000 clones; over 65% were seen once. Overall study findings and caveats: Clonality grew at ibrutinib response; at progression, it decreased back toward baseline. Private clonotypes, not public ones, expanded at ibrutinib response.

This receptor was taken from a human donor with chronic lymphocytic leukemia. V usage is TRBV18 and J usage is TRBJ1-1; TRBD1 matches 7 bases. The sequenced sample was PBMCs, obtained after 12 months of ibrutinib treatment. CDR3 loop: CASSRDSVTEAFF. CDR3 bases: TGTGCCAGCTCAAGGGACAGCGTCACTGAAGCTTTCTTT.